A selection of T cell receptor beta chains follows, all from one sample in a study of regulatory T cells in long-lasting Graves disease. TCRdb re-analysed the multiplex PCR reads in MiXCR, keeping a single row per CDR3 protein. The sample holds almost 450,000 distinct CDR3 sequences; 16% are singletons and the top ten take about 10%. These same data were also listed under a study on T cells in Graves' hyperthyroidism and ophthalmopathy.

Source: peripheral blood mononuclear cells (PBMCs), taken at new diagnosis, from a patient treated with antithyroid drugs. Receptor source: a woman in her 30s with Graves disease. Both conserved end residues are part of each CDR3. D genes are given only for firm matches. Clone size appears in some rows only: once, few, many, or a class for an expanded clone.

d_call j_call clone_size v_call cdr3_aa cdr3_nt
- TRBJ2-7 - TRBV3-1 CASSQHGPYEQYF TGTGCCAGCAGCCAACACGGGCCCTACGAGCAGTACTTC
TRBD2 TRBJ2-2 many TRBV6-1 CASSVLAGLSGELFF TGTGCCAGCAGTGTTCTAGCGGGATTATCAGGGGAGCTGTTTTTT
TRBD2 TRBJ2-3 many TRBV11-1 CASTLRGEGQEDTQYF TGTGCCAGCACCCTACGGGGGGAGGGCCAGGAAGATACGCAGTATTTT
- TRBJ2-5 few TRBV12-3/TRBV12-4 CASSPGGVPGSQYF TGTGCCAGCAGCCCCGGGGGAGTCCCGGGGTCCCAGTACTTC
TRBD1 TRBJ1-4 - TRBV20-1 CSAPGGAGNEKLFF TGCAGTGCTCCAGGGGGCGCCGGTAATGAAAAACTGTTTTTT
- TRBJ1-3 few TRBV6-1 CASSERPAISGNTIYF TGTGCCAGCAGTGAAAGACCCGCCATCTCTGGAAACACCATATATTTT
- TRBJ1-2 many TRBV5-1 CASSLAPGDYGYTF TGCGCCAGCAGCTTGGCCCCAGGAGACTATGGCTACACCTTC
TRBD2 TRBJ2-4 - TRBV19 CASSPRPPGGAKNIQYF TGTGCCAGTAGTCCCCGACCCCCGGGAGGAGCCAAAAACATTCAGTACTTC
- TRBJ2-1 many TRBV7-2 CASSSDPEQFF TGTGCCAGCAGCTCGGACCCAGAGCAGTTCTTC
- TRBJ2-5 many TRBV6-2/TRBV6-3 CASSYTGQLETQYF TGTGCCAGCAGTTACACTGGACAGCTAGAGACCCAGTACTTC
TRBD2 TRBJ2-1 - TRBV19 CASGGPLAGGEQFF TGTGCCAGTGGGGGGCCACTAGCGGGAGGCGAGCAGTTCTTC
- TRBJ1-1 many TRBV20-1 CSAYRIVNTEAFF TGCAGTGCTTACAGGATCGTGAACACTGAAGCTTTCTTT
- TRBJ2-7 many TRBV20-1 CSARDLRGGEQYF TGCAGTGCTAGAGACCTCCGGGGCGGCGAGCAGTACTTC
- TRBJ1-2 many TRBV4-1 CASSQEVRNYYGYTF TGCGCCAGCAGCCAAGAGGTCAGGAACTACTATGGCTACACCTTC
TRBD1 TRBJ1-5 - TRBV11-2 CASSQNRGNQPQHF TGTGCCAGCAGCCAAAACAGGGGGAATCAGCCCCAGCATTTT
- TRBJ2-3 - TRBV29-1 CSARSRDTTDTQYF TGCAGCGCCAGATCCCGGGACACCACAGATACGCAGTATTTT
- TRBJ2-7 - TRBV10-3 CAISESGEEQYF TGCGCCATCAGTGAGTCGGGGGAAGAGCAGTACTTC
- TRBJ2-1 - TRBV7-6 CASSLERGGNEQFF TGTGCCAGCAGCTTAGAGAGAGGGGGCAATGAGCAGTTCTTC
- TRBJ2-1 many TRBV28 CASSLDSHEQFF TGTGCCAGCAGTTTAGACTCCCATGAGCAGTTCTTC
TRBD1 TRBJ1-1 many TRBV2 CASIKQGEGGTEAFF TGTGCCAGCATCAAACAGGGGGAAGGGGGCACTGAAGCTTTCTTT
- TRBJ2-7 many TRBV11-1 CASSFDRWRDEQYF TGTGCCAGCAGCTTCGACAGGTGGAGGGACGAGCAGTACTTC
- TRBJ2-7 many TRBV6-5 CASSYGSSATYEQYF TGTGCCAGCAGTTACGGAAGTAGCGCAACCTACGAGCAGTACTTC
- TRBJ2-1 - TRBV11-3 CASSLVEGSSYNEQFF TGTGCCAGCAGCTTAGTAGAGGGGAGCTCCTACAATGAGCAGTTCTTC
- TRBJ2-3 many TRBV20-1 CSASGSGTDTQYF TGCAGTGCTAGCGGGAGTGGTACAGATACGCAGTATTTT
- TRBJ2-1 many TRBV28 CASSPEDSSYNEQFF TGTGCCAGCAGCCCAGAAGACTCCTCCTACAATGAGCAGTTCTTC
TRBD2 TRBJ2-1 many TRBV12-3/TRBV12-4 CASSSLAGGFFGEQFF TGTGCCAGCAGCTCTTTAGCGGGAGGGTTTTTTGGTGAGCAGTTCTTC
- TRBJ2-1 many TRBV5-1 CASSQTLTYNEQFF TGCGCCAGCAGCCAAACTTTAACCTACAATGAGCAGTTCTTC
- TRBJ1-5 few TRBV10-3 CAISDGYTSNQPQHF TGTGCCATCAGTGACGGCTATACGAGCAATCAGCCCCAGCATTTT
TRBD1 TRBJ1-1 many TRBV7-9 CASSRQGASTEAFF TGTGCCAGCAGCCGACAGGGGGCGAGTACTGAAGCTTTCTTT
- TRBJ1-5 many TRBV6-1 CASKETSNQPQHF TGTGCCAGCAAGGAGACCAGCAATCAGCCCCAGCATTTT
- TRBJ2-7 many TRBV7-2 CASSQTAIYEQYF TGTGCCAGCAGTCAGACAGCGATCTACGAGCAGTACTTC
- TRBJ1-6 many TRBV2 CASYLTGRGSPLHF TGTGCCAGCTACCTGACGGGGAGGGGATCACCCCTCCACTTT
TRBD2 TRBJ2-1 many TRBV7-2 CASSLDISGTYNEQFF TGTGCCAGCAGCTTAGACATTAGCGGGACCTACAATGAGCAGTTCTTC
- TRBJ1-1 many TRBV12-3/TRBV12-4 CASSFSASTEAFF TGTGCCAGCAGTTTTTCAGCGTCTACTGAAGCTTTCTTT
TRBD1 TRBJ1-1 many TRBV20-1 CSAAVQGGAFF TGCAGTGCAGCAGTTCAGGGGGGAGCTTTCTTT
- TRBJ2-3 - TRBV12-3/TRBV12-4 CASSPPTQYF TGTGCCAGCAGTCCCCCAACGCAGTATTTT
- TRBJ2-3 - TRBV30 CAWSVFPGAADTQYF TGTGCCTGGAGTGTGTTTCCGGGGGCGGCAGATACGCAGTATTTT
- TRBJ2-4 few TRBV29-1 CSVASRLAKNIQYF TGCAGCGTTGCGTCGCGGCTAGCCAAAAACATTCAGTACTTC
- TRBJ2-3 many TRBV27 CASRTTSSTDTQYF TGTGCCAGCAGGACGACGAGTAGCACAGATACGCAGTATTTT
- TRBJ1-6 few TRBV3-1 CASSQEAGNSPLHF TGTGCCAGCAGCCAAGAAGCAGGGAATTCACCCCTCCACTTT
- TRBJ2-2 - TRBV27 CASSLYLSRDGELFF TGTGCCAGCAGTTTATACCTCTCGCGGGACGGGGAGCTGTTTTTT
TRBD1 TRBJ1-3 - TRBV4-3 CASSRTGTRSGNTIYF TGCGCCAGCAGCCGGACAGGGACAAGGTCTGGAAACACCATATATTTT
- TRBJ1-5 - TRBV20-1 CSARGLGGNQPQHF TGCAGTGCTAGAGGTTTAGGGGGAAATCAGCCCCAGCATTTT
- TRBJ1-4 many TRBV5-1 CASREGQQNEKLFF TGCGCCAGCAGGGAAGGACAGCAGAATGAAAAACTGTTTTTT
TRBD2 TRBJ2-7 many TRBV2 CASLLAGGLRGQYF TGTGCCAGCTTACTAGCGGGAGGTCTTAGGGGGCAGTACTTC
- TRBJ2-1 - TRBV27 CASTNVGNEQFF TGTGCCAGCACCAATGTGGGCAATGAGCAGTTCTTC
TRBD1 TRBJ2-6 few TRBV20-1 CSARQGAGANVLTF TGCAGTGCTAGGCAGGGGGCTGGGGCCAACGTCCTGACTTTC
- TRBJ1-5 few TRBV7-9 CASSLVRQGRKYSNQPQHF TGTGCCAGCAGCTTAGTCCGCCAGGGGCGAAAATATAGCAATCAGCCCCAGCATTTT
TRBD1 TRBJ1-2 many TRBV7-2 CASSLDRDSGYTF TGTGCCAGCAGCCTGGACAGGGACAGTGGCTACACCTTC
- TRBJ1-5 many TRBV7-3 CASTRRAIRVSFSNQPEHF TGTGCCAGCACCCGTAGGGCCATAAGGGTCAGTTTTAGCAATCAGCCCGAGCATTTT
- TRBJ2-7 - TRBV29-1 CSVLDGGEQYF TGCAGCGTCCTCGATGGGGGCGAGCAGTACTTC
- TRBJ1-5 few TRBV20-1 CSALDAFNQPQHF TGCAGTGCTTTGGATGCTTTCAATCAGCCCCAGCATTTT
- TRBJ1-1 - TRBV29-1 CSVGVVGTEAFF TGCAGCGTTGGGGTTGTAGGCACTGAAGCTTTCTTT
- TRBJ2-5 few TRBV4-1 CASSQILRQETQYF TGCGCCAGCAGCCAAATTCTTAGACAAGAGACCCAGTACTTC
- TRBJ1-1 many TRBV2 CASTVEPNTEAFF TGTGCCAGCACCGTGGAGCCCAACACTGAAGCTTTCTTT
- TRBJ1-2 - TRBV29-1 CSVGDARSGYTF TGCAGCGTTGGAGACGCCCGCTCTGGCTACACCTTC
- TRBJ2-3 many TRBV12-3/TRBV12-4 CASSLGRREQSTDTQYF TGTGCCAGCAGTTTAGGAAGGAGGGAGCAGAGCACAGATACGCAGTATTTT
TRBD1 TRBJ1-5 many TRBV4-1 CASSQDRGWGLAQHF TGTGCCAGCAGCCAAGACAGGGGTTGGGGCTTAGCCCAGCATTTT
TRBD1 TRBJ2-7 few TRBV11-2 CASSLAGGYSYEQYF TGTGCCAGCAGCTTAGCAGGGGGCTACTCCTACGAGCAGTACTTC
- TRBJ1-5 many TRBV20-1 CSAGLSNQPQHF TGCAGTGCGGGACTGAGCAATCAGCCCCAGCATTTT